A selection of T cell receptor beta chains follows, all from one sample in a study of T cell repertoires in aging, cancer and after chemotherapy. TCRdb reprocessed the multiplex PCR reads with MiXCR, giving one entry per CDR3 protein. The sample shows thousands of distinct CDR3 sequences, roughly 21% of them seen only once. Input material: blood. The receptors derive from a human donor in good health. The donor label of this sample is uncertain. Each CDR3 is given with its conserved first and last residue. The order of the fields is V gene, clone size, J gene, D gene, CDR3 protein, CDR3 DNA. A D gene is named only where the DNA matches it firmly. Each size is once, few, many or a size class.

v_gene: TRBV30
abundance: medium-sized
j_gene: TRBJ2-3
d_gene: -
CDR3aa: CAWSALLDTQYF
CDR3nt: TGTGCCTGGAGTGCCCTACTCGATACGCAGTATTTT